This T cell receptor beta chain was profiled in a study of T cells after yellow fever vaccination. Study observations and caveats: It was a small share of clonotypes that appeared in both CD4 and CD8 compartments.

This CDR3 spans 12 amino acids. Germline lookup yields CDR1 MGHRA and CDR2 YSYEKL. Trimming stripped 4 bases from V and 8 bases from J, with 8 bases between. In its sample, this clonotype was seen a few times. Its matching antigen is unknown. The 5'RACE template-switching step produced TCR cDNA and added a universal primer site and UMIs. TCRdb reanalysed the 5' RACE reads using MiXCR and keeps one entry per CDR3 protein. This table holds around 340,000 distinct CDR3 sequences, approximately 12% found once. The chain couples TRBV4-1 to TRBJ1-4; no clear D gene. Sequencing was performed on CD4+ T cells sorted from PBMCs, taken 15 days after the yellow fever booster vaccination. This clonotype originated in a man aged 18 to 30 who received the YFV17D yellow fever vaccine. The CDR3 loop reads CASSPVSEKLFF. The CDR3, as DNA: TGCGCCAGCAGCCCGGTTTCCGAAAAACTGTTTTTT.